This T cell receptor beta chain was obtained from a study of blood T cell repertoires in COVID-19. Across the whole study: The United States, Italy and Spain were the sources of the acute and convalescent COVID-19 samples. The cDNA or gDNA used as material had been derived from T cells, B-cell-depleted T cells, or PBMCs.

This CDR3 is built from 16 residues. CDR1 and CDR2 from the germline V gene are SGHTA and FQGNSA. Trimming took 3 bases from V and 1 from J; bases not matched to a gene: 4. As originally analysed: Cell counts per sample came from amplifying reference gene primers. The method was immunoSEQ multiplex PCR; TCRdb's version includes in-frame clones alone and lacks a portion of them. V and J calls and clone size are given by that table; D and trimming were obtained from the DNA. The data show some 40,000 clones, with roughly 69% seen just once and 6.2% held by the top ten. This TCR was recovered from an elderly man with acute or convalescent COVID-19. V is TRBV7-2 and J is TRBJ1-4, with TRBD1 identical over 8 bases. Source material: peripheral blood. CDR3 coding DNA: TGTGCCAGCAGCTTTCAGGGGGCCGGAACTAATGAAAAACTGTTTTTT. It yields the protein CASSFQGAGTNEKLFF.